The sequence of this T cell receptor (beta chain) was determined in a study of response to subunit inactivated influenza vaccine. From the RT-PCR reads, TCRdb called clonotypes with MiXCR, one entry per CDR3 protein. Of under 200,000 distinct CDR3 sequences listed, 10% to 15% were seen once; the top ten hold less than 30%. This clonotype was seen a handful of times. Deletions cut 3 bases from V and 3 bases from J, with 10 bases between. The length of the CDR3 is 13 residues. Germline V gene lookup returns CDR1 SGHRS and CDR2 YFSETQ. Separately, the same data were catalogued under a study of T cells expressing NK-cell markers. That study adds: The TCR beta cDNA came from 5'RACE template switching with UMIs. In sorted CD3+CD56+NKG2C+, CD3+CD56+NKG2C- and CD3+CD56-NKG2C+ T cells, TCR beta repertoires were obtained.

The material sequenced was CD8+ T cells sorted from PBMCs, taken about 12 days after vaccination. This chain links TRBV5-1 with TRBJ2-7; D is possibly TRBD1 or TRBD2 (6 bases each). The sequence derives from a middle-aged man who received an inactivated influenza vaccine. For the CDR3, the DNA is TGCGCCAGCAGCTACGGGGGCCTCTACGAGCAGTACTTC. Its protein is CASSYGGLYEQYF.